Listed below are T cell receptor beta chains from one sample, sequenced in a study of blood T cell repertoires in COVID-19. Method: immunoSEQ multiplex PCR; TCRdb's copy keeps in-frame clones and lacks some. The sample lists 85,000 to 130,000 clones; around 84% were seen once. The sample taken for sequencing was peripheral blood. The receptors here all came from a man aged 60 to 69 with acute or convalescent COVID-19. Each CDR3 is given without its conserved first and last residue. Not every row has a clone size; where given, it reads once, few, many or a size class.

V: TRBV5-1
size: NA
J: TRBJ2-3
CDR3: ASSLDLAGGTDTQY

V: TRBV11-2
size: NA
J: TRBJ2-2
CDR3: ASSSRTATNTGELF

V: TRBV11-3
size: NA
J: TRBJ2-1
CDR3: ASSPGLDGPNEQF

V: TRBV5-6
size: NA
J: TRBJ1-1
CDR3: ASSPSLTEAF

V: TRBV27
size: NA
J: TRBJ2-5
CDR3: ASSLSWDSGSSRETQY

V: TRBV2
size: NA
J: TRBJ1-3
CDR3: ASSDRSSGNTIY

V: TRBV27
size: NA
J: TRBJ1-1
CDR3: ASSLGTAMNTEAF

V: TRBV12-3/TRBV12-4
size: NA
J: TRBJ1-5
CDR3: ASSLQSNQPQH

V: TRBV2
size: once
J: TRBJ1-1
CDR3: ASRPYRGGSEAF

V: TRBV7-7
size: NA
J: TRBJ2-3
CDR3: ASSFPPSRGSDTQY

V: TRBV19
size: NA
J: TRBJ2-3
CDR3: ASSFVGTDSQY

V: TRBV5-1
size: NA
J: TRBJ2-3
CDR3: ASSLGTSGGDTQY

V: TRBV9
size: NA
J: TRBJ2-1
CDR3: ASSVGGLAGIPQF

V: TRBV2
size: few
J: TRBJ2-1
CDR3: ASIVRRQEYNEQF

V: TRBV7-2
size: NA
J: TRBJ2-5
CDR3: ASSLGRGETQY

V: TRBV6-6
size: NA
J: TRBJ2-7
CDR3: ASSRQGSYEQY

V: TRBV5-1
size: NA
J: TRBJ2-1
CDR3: TSSLATGLNEQF

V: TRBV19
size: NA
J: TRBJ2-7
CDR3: ASSSRQSNYEQY

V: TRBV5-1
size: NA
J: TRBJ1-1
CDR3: ASSLDGGALGKAF

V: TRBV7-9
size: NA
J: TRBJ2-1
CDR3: ASSLSPSGSHNEQF

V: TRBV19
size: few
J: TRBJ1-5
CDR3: ASCRAQGQPQH

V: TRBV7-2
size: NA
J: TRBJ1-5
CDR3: ASSQPTGGGNQPQH

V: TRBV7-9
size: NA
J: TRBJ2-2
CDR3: ASSSDMAGADTGELF

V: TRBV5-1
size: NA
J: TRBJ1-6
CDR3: ASRRADSPLH

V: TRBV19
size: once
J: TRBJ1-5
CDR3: ASSTQVDQPQH

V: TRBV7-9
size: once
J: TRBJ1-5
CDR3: ASSDQRNQPQH

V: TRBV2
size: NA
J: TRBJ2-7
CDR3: ASSTTGQRIYEQY

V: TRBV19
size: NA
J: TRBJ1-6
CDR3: ASSSPGDSSPLH

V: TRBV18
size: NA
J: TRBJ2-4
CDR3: ASSPKGALAKNIQY

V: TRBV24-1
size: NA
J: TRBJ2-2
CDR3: ATGRTGSTGELF

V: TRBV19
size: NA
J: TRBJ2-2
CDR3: ASRGLADTGELF

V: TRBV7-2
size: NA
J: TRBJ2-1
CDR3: ASSLLAGIHEQF